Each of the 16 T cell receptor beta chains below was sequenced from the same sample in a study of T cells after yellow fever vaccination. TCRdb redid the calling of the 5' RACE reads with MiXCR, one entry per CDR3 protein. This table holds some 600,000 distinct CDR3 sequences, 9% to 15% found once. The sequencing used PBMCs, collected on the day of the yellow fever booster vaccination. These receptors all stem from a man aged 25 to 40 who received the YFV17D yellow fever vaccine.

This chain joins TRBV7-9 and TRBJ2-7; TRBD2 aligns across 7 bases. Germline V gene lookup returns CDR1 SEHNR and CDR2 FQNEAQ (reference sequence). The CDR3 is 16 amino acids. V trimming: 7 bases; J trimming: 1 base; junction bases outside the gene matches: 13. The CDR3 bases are TGTGCCAGCACTTCTGGGGAGGGCCGTCGGTCCTACGAGCAGTACTTC. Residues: CASTSGEGRRSYEQYF.

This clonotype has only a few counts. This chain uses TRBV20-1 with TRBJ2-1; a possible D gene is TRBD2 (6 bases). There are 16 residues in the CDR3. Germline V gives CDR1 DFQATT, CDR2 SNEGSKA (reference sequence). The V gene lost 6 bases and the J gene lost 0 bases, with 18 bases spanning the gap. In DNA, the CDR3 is TGCAGTGCGATCGAGCGGGCTAGAAGCTCCTACAATGAGCAGTTCTTC. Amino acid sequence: CSAIERARSSYNEQFF.

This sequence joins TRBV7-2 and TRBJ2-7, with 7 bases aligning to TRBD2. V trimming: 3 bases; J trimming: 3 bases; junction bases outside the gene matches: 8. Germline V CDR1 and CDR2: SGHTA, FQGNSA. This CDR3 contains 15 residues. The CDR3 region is CASSFGLAVGYEQYF. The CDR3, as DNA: TGTGCCAGCAGCTTTGGGCTAGCGGTGGGCTACGAGCAGTACTTC.

The CDR3 sequence: CSARTRSTYNEQFF. The CDR3 nucleotides read TGCAGTGCTAGAACGCGGTCAACCTACAATGAGCAGTTCTTC. The rearrangement links TRBV20-1 to TRBJ2-1; D unresolved. CDR1 is DFQATT and CDR2 is SNEGSKA in the germline V gene (reference sequence). Between the trimmed V and J ends, which lost 2 bases and 2 bases, there was a span of 10 bases. This CDR3 spans 14 amino acids.

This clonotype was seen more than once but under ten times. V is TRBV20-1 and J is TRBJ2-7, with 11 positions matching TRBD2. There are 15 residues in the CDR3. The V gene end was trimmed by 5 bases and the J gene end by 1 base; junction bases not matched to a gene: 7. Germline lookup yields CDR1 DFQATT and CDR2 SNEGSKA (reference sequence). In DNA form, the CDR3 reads TGCAGTGCTGGGGGCACTAGCGGGAGTTCCTACGAGCAGTACTTC. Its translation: CSAGGTSGSSYEQYF.

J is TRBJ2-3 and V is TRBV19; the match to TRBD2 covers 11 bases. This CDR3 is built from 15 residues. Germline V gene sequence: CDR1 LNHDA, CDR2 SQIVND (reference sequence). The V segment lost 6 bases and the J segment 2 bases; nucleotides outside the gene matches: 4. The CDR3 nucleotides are TGTGCCAGTAGGCGACTAGCGGGAAACACAGATACGCAGTATTTT. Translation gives CASRRLAGNTDTQYF.

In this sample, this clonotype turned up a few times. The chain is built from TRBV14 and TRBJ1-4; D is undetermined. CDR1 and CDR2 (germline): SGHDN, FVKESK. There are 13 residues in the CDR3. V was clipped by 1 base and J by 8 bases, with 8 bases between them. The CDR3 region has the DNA TGTGCCAGCAGCCAAGTCCCGGGCGAAAAACTGTTTTTT. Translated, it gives CASSQVPGEKLFF.

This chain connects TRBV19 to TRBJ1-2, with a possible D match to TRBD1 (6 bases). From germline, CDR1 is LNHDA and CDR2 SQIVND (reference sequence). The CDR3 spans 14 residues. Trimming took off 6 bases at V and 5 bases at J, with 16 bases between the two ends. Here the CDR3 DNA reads TGTGCCAGTAGGTTGACAGGAAAAGAGTATGGCTACACCTTC. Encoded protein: CASRLTGKEYGYTF.

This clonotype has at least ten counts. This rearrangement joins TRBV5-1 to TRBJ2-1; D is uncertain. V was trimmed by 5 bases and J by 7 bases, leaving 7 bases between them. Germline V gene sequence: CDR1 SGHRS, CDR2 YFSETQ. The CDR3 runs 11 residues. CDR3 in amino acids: CASSGQNEQFF. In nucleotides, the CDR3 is TGCGCCAGCAGTGGTCAGAATGAGCAGTTCTTC. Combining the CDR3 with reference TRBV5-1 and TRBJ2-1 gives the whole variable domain KAGVTQTPRYLIKTRGQQVTLSCSPISGHRSVSWYQQTPGQGLQFLFEYFSETQRNKGNFPGRFSGRQFSNSRSEMNVSTLELGDSALYLCASSGQNEQFFGPGTRLTVL.

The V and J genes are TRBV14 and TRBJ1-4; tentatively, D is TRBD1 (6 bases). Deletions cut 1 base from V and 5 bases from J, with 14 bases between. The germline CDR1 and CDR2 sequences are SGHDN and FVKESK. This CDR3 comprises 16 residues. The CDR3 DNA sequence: TGTGCCAGCAGCCAAGGGTGGACAGCTACGAATGAAAAACTGTTTTTT. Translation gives CASSQGWTATNEKLFF.

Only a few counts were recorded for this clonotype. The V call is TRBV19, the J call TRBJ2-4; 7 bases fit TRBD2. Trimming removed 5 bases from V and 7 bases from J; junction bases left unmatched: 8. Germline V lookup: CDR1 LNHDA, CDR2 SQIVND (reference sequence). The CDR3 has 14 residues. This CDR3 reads CASSRSAGENIQYF. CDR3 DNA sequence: TGTGCCAGTAGTCGGTCGGCGGGAGAGAACATTCAGTACTTC.

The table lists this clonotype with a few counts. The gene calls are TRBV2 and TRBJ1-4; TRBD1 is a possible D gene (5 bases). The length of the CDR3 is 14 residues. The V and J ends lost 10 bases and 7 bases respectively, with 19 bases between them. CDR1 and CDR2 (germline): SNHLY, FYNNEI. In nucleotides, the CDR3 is TGTGCCACGCAAGAAGGGACCACGGTTGAAAAACTGTTTTTT. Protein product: CATQEGTTVEKLFF.

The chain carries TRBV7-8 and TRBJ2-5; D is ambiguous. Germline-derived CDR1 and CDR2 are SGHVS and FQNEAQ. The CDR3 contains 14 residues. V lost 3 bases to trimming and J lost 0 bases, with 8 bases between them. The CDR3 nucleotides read TGTGCCAGCAGCTTCAGACTCAACCAAGAGACCCAGTACTTC. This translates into CASSFRLNQETQYF.

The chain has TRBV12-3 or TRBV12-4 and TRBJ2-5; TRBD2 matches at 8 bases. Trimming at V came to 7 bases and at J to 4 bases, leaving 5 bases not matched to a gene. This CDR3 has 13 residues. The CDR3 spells CASTPTSGETQYF. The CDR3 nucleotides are TGTGCCAGCACCCCCACTAGCGGAGAGACCCAGTACTTC.

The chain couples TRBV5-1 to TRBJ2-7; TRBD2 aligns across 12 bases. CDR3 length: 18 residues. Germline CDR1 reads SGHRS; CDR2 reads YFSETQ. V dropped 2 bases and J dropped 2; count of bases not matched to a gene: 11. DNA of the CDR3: TGCGCCAGCAGCTTATTTCAACGGACTAGCGGGAAAACCTACGAGCAGTACTTC. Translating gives CASSLFQRTSGKTYEQYF.

CDR3: CASSERGVYEQYF. As DNA, the CDR3 is TGCGCCAGCAGTGAACGGGGGGTCTACGAGCAGTACTTC. The chain combines TRBV10-1 with TRBJ2-7; 7 positions match TRBD2. After removal of 3 bases from V and 3 bases from J, the junction contained 2 bases not matched to a gene. CDR1 is WNHNN, CDR2 SYGVQD, per germline (reference sequence). The CDR3 extends over 13 amino acids.